This T cell receptor beta chain was documented in a study of beta chain features in type 1 diabetes (dated 2018 in TCRdb). As for the study more broadly: Mean age, gender distribution, total cell number and subset yield did not differ between patients and healthy donors. In the study, recently diagnosed type 1 diabetes patients and matched healthy donors were compared on the TCRB repertoires of their sorted circulating CD4+ T cell subsets. A total of about 99,000,000 sorted cells were examined across all samples, and RNA yield correlated strongly with the number of cells per subset. Regulatory and stem cell-like memory subsets were isolated from only 8 patients and about 8 healthy donors, whereas naive and central memory subsets came from all 30 or so donors. What the work shows at the level of the full study, not this receptor alone: Because small numbers of individuals were included in the HLA sub-analyses, any influence of HLA type on TCRB rearrangement was left unresolved. Naive, central memory and regulatory TCRB repertoires appeared more similar among patients than among healthy donors. Sequencing cDNA rather than genomic DNA could over-represent highly expressing activated cells, although activation and CD3 levels did not differ between groups. A moderate but significant shortening of TCRB CDR3 length was observed in type 1 diabetes patients in all four CD4+ subsets. At VDJ recombination sites, type 1 diabetes patients had fewer insertions and more deleted nucleotides, which implies abnormalities in thymic rearrangement. PCR might favor shorter templates, but patient and control samples were amplified and corrected together, so any skew would affect both groups equally.

The High Capacity cDNA Reverse Transcription Kit was used to reverse transcribe all of the isolated RNA, meaning that expressed TCRB transcripts were what got sequenced. Deep immunoSEQ sequencing was performed on naive, central memory and regulatory T cell samples, with an average of around 3.5 million total reads per sample. After sorted cells were lysed in RLT buffer, RNA was extracted with DNase-treated RNeasy Micro or Mini kits, with the choice depending on cell number. Each cell subset was processed on its own to prevent cross-contamination, while patient and healthy donor samples were processed together. The immunoSEQ multiplex PCR was used to amplify TCRB sequences from cDNA, yielding 87-bp fragments that span the CDR3 region. Sequencing of the amplicons was done on the Illumina HiSeq platform. Per the source publication's procedure: PCR bias was corrected computationally using synthetic template baselines, and reads within Hamming distance 2 were collapsed, with unmergeable singletons discarded. Reads were aligned against IMGT to assign V, D and J genes, CDR3 length and insertions or deletions at six rearrangement sites. Within each subset, clonotype counts were normalized to the number of sorted cells before true diversity and Gini coefficients were calculated with the tcR R package. Repertoire sharing was quantified using the overlap coefficient calculated on TCRB nucleotide sequences. As a proxy for the pre-selection repertoire, out-of-frame TCRB sequences from naive cells were analyzed. TCRdb limited this immuneACCESS table to in-frame rearrangements with V and J called. A share of clones is missing; checked studies link under half to unresolved V genes, and the rest is unexplained. The V and J calls and clone size are taken from that table; D and trimming were inferred from the DNA. Within this sample are 680,000 or so clones, with around an eighth of them counted one time only. 0.02% to 0.025% of the sample lies in the top ten.

In this sample, this clone turned up a few times. There is no known antigen for this receptor. The record has no base qualities; no much larger clone is one base away. From each donor, a single peripheral blood sample of approximately 0.11 L on average was drawn into heparinised tubes. Naive, central memory, regulatory and stem cell-like memory CD4+ T cells were sorted on a BD FACSAria II using a panel including CD45RO, CCR7, CD25, CD127, CD95 and CD27. All sorted populations exceeded 98% purity. Right away, PBMCs were isolated by Lymphoprep density gradient centrifugation and were stained directly, with no culture step. Samples were stained and sorted in pairs, with one healthy donor and one patient per experiment, so that batch effects were minimized. Counted from cysteine to phenylalanine, this CDR3 has 14 amino acids. Only the CDR3 DNA is retained, 42 bases long and in frame from the first base. As encoded in the germline V gene, CDR1 is MDHEN while CDR2 is SYDVKM. V gives up 4 bases and J gives up 8 bases, and the segment between their germline ends measures 17 bases.

The sequence derives from a man aged 18-30 years with type 1 diabetes. The rearranged chain carries TRBV28 and TRBJ1-2; the D gene is perhaps TRBD1, from 5 matching bases. The sequencing sample was made of naive CD4+ T cells from blood. According to the study, the label for this sample's cell subset or site signals: true naive CD4+ T cells. The CDR3 reads as follows: CASSSNQGPTGYTF. The nucleotide sequence is TGTGCCAGCAGTTCGAACCAGGGCCCAACGGGCTACACCTTC.